This T cell receptor (beta chain) derives from a study of blood T cell repertoires in COVID-19. Study as a whole: Researchers got acute and convalescent COVID-19 samples from the United States, Italy and Spain. PBMCs, B-cell-depleted T cells, or T cells provided the cDNA or gDNA that made up the material.

Authors' data handling: Reference gene primer amplification yielded estimated nucleated cell counts. Measured with immunoSEQ multiplex PCR; TCRdb has only the in-frame clones, and not every one. The V and J calls and clone size were taken over from that table, and D and trimming were inferred from the DNA. The table includes 150,000 to 200,000 clones, 70% to 90% detected once. CDR1 and CDR2 from the germline V gene are MNHEY and SVGEGT. The V and J ends lost 5 bases and 9 bases, in that order; junction bases with no gene match: 10. The CDR3 loop spans 17 amino acids. Enrolment of Seattle patients took place during active infection, and they were followed longitudinally.

Sequencing was carried out using peripheral blood. The rearrangement links TRBV6-2 or TRBV6-3 to TRBJ2-1, with 16 bases aligning to TRBD2. This receptor was identified in an older woman with COVID-19, enrolled during active disease. The CDR3: CASSTGGTSGRVGEQFF. The CDR3 DNA follows: TGTGCCAGCAGTACTGGGGGGACTAGCGGGAGGGTTGGTGAGCAGTTCTTC.